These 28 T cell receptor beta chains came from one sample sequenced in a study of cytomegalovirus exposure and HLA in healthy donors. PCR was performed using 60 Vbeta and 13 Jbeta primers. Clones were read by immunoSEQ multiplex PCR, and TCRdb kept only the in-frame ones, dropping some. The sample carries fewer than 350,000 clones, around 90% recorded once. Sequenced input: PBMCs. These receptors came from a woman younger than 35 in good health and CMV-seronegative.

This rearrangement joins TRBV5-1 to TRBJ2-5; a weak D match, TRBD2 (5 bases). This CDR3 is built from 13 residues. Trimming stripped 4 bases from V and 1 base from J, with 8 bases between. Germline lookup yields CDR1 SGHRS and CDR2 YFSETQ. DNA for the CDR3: TGCGCCAGCAGCGCGGGCCTCCAAGAGACCCAGTACTTC. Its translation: CASSAGLQETQYF.

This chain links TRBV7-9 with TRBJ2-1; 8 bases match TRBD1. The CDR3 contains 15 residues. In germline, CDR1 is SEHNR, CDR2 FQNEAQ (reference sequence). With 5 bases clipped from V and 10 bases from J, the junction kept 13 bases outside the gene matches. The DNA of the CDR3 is TGTGCCAGCAGCCCAGGGACAGGTGGCAAGCCCGAGCAGTTCTTC. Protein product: CASSPGTGGKPEQFF. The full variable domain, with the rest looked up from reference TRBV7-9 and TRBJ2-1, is DTGVSQNPRHKITKRGQNVTFRCDPISEHNRLYWYRQTLGQGPEFLTYFQNEAQLEKSRLLSDRFSAERPKGSFSTLEIQRTEQGDSAMYLCASSPGTGGKPEQFFGPGTRLTVL.

The CDR3 bases are TGTGCTAGTGGTTTGGTACAGTGGACAGGGGTGGACGAGCAGTACTTC. This translates into CASGLVQWTGVDEQYF. This chain uses TRBV12-5 with TRBJ2-7; TRBD1 aligns across 9 bases. The ends lost 0 bases at V and 5 bases at J; junction bases unmatched: 8. The CDR3 totals 16 residues. The germline gives CDR1 LGHNT, CDR2 FRNRAP.

The CDR3 sequence: CASSMSGTRENEQFF. The CDR3 DNA reads as TGTGCCAGTAGTATGTCCGGGACTAGAGAAAATGAGCAGTTCTTC. The chain uses TRBV19 and TRBJ2-1, with 8 nucleotides matching TRBD2. V lost 3 bases, J lost 7 bases, and 8 bases stayed unmatched. The CDR3 length is 15 residues. In germline, CDR1 is LNHDA, CDR2 SQIVND (reference sequence).

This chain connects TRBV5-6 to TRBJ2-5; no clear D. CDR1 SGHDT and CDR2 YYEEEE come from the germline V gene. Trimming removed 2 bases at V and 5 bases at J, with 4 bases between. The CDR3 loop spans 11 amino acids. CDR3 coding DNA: TGTGCCAGCAGCTTTTCGGAGACCCAGTACTTC. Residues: CASSFSETQYF. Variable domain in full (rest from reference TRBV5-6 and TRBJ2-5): DAGVTQSPTHLIKTRGQQVTLRCSPKSGHDTVSWYQQALGQGPQFIFQYYEEEERQRGNFPDRFSGHQFPNYSSELNVNALLLGDSALYLCASSFSETQYFGPGTRLLVL.

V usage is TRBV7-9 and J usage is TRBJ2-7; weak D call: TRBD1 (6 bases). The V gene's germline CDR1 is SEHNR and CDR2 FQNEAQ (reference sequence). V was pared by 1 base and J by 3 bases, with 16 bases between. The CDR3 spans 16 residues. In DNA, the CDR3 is TGTGCCAGCAGCTTAGAGTCTAGCACAGGGCTCTACGAGCAGTACTTC. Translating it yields CASSLESSTGLYEQYF.

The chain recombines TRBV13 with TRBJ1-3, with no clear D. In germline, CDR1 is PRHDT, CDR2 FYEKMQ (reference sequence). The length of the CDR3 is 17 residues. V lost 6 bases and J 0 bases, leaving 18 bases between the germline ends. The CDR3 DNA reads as TGTGCCAGCAGTCCCCCGCGGGGTCAGCTCTCTGGAAACACCATATATTTT. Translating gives CASSPPRGQLSGNTIYF.

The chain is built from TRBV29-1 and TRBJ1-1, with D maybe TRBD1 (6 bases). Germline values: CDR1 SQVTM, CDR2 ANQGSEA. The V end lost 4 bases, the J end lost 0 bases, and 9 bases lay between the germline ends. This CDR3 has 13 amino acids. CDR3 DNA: TGCAGCGTTGCAGGGGTACTGAACACTGAAGCTTTCTTT. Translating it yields CSVAGVLNTEAFF.

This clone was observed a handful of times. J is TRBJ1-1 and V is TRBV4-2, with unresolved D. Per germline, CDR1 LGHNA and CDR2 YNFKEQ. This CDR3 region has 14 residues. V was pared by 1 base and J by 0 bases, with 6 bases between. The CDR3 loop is CASSQGLVNTEAFF. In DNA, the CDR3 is TGTGCCAGCAGCCAAGGGTTAGTGAACACTGAAGCTTTCTTT.

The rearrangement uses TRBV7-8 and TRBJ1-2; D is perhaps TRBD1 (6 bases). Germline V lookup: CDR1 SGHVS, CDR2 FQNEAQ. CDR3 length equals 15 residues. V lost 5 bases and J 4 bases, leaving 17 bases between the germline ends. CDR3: CASSPRDKRGYGYTF. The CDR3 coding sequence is TGTGCCAGCAGCCCACGGGACAAAAGAGGCTATGGCTACACCTTC.

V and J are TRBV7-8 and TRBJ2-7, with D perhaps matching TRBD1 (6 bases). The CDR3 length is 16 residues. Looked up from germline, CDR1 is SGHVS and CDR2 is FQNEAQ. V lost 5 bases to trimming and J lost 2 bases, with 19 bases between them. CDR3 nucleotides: TGTGCCAGCAGCCTACGGACAGTATTGAATCCCTACGAGCAGTACTTC. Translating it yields CASSLRTVLNPYEQYF.

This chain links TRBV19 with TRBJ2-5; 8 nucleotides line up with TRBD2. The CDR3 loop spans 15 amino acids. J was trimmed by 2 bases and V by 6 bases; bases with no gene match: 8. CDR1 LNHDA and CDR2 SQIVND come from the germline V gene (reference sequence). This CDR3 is CASSMGGGTQETQYF. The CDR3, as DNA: TGTGCCAGTAGCATGGGCGGGGGGACTCAAGAGACCCAGTACTTC.

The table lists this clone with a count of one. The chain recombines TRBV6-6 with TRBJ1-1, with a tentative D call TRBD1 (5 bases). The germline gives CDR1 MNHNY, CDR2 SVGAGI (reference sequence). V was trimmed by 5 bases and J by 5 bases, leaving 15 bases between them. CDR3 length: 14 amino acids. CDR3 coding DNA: TGTGCCAGCAGTGTCCTAGGGGCAGAGACTGAAGCTTTCTTT. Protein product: CASSVLGAETEAFF.

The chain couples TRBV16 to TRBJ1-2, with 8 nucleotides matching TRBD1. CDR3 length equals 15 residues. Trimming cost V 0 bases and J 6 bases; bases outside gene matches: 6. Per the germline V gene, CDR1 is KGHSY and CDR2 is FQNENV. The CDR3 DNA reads TGTGCCAGCAGCCAATCCGGACAGGGTTTAAATGGCTACACCTTC. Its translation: CASSQSGQGLNGYTF.

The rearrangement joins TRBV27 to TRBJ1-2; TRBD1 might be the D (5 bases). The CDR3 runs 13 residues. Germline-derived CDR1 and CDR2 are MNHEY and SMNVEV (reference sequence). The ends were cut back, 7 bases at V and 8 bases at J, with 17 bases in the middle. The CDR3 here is CASTSSGVRGYTF. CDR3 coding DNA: TGTGCCAGCACCTCGTCGGGGGTGAGGGGCTACACCTTC.

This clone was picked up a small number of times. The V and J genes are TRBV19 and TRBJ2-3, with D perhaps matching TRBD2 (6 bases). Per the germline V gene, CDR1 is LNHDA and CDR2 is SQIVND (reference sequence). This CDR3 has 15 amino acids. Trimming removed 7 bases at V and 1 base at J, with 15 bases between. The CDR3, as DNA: TGTGCCAGTAAGTCCGGCGGGGCGCGCACAGATACGCAGTATTTT. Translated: CASKSGGARTDTQYF.

CDR3 in DNA: TGTGCCAGCAGCGCCGGGACTAGCGGGGGGGCAGTTCGGGATGAGCAGTTCTTC. This encodes CASSAGTSGGAVRDEQFF. This chain connects TRBV7-9 to TRBJ2-1; 16 bases are a match to TRBD2. Germline-derived CDR1 and CDR2 are SEHNR and FQNEAQ (reference sequence). With 5 bases clipped from V and 8 bases from J, the junction kept 12 bases outside the gene matches. This CDR3 comprises 18 residues.

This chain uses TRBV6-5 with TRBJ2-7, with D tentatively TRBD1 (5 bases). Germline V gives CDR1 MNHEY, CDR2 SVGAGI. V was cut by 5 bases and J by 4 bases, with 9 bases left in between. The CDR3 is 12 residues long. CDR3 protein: CASSNSGYEQYF. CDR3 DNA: TGTGCCAGCAGTAATTCAGGGTACGAGCAGTACTTC.

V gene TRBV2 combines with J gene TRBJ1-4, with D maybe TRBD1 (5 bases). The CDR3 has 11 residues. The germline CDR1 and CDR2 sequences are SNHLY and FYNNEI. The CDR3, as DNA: TGTGTCTCAGGGTATGGTGAAAAACTGTTTTTT. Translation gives CVSGYGEKLFF.

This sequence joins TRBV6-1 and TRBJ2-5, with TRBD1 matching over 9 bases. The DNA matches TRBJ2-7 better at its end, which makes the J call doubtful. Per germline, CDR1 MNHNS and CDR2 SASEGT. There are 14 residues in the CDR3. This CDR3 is CASSPRDRAYEQYF. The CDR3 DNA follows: TGTGCCAGCAGTCCCCGGGACAGGGCCTACGAGCAGTACTTC.

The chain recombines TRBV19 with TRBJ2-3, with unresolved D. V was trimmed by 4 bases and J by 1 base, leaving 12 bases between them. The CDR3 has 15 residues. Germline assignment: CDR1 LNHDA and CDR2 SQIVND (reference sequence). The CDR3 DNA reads TGTGCCAGTAGTAACTTGTTAATTCGCACAGATACGCAGTATTTT. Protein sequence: CASSNLLIRTDTQYF.

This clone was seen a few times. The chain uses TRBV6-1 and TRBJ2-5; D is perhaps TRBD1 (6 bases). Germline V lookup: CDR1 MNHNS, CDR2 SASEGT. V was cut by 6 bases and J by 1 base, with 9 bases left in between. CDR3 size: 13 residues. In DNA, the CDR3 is TGTGCCAGCAGCGGACAGATCCAAGAGACCCAGTACTTC. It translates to CASSGQIQETQYF.

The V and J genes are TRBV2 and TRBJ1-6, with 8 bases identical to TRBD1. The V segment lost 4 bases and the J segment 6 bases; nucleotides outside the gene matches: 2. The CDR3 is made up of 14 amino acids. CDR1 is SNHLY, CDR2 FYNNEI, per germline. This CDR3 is CASSVDRGNSPLHF. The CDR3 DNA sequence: TGTGCCAGCAGTGTTGACAGGGGTAATTCACCCCTCCACTTT.

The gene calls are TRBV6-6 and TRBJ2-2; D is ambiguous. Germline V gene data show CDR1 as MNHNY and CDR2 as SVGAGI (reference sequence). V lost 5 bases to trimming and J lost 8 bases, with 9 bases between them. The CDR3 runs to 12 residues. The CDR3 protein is CASSPVVGELFF. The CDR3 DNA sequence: TGTGCCAGCAGTCCCGTAGTGGGGGAGCTGTTTTTT.

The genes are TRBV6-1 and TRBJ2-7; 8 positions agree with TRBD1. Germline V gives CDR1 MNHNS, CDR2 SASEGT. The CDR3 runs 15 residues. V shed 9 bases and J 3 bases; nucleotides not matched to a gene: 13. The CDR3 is CARVPRTGTGYEQYF. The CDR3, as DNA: TGTGCCAGGGTTCCCCGCACCGGGACAGGCTACGAGCAGTACTTC.

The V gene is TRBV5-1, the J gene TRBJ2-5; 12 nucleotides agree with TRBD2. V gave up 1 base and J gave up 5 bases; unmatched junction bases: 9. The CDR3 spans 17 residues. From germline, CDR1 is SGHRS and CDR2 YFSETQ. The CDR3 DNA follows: TGCGCCAGCAGCTTGAAAGCTAGCGGGGGGGCCGGTGAGACCCAGTACTTC. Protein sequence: CASSLKASGGAGETQYF. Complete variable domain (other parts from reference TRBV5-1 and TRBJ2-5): KAGVTQTPRYLIKTRGQQVTLSCSPISGHRSVSWYQQTPGQGLQFLFEYFSETQRNKGNFPGRFSGRQFSNSRSEMNVSTLELGDSALYLCASSLKASGGAGETQYFGPGTRLLVL.

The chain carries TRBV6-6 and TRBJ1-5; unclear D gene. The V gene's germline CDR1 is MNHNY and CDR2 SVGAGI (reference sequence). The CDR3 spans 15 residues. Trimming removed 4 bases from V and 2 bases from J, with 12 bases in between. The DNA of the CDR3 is TGTGCCAGCAGTTTTCGGCGGGATGGCAATCAGCCCCAGCATTTT. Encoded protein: CASSFRRDGNQPQHF.

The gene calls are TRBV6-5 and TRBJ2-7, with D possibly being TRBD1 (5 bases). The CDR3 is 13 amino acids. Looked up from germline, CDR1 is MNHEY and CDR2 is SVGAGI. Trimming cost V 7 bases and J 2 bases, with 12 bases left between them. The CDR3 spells CASTTGMAYEQYF. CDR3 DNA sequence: TGTGCCAGCACCACAGGAATGGCCTACGAGCAGTACTTC.